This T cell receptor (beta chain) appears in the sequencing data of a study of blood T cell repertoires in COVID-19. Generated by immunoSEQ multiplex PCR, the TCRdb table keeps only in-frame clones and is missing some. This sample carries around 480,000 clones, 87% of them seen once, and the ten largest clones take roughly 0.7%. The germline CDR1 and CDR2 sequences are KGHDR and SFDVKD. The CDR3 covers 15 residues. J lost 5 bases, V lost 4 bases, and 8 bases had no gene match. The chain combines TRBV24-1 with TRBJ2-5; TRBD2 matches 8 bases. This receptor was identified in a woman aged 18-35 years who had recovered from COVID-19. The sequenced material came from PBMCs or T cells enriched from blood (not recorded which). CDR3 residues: CATSDATSGLETQYF. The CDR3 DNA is TGTGCCACCAGTGACGCTACTAGCGGCCTGGAGACCCAGTACTTC.